This T cell receptor (beta chain) was profiled in a study of identical twins. Overall study results and limits: Cord blood beta clonotypes that were abundant carried fewer insertions, and memory repertoires showed no such trend.

Looked up from germline, CDR1 is MRHNA and CDR2 is SNTAGT. Unmatched junction bases numbered 4, after V lost 6 bases and J lost 1 base. The CDR3 loop spans 14 amino acids. TCRdb passed the 5' RACE reads through MiXCR, listing each CDR3 protein once. The data contain roughly 240,000 distinct CDR3 sequences, 7.5% of them singletons. The sample holds many counts of this clonotype. The antigen is unknown. In every case, the donor was a healthy Caucasian. This same sample was also taken into another study, of yellow fever vaccine responses in identical twins.

The chain recombines TRBV6-4 with TRBJ1-1; TRBD1 aligns across 8 bases. The clonotype comes from a woman aged 18-29 years in good health. The sequencing sample was made of CD8+ T cells sorted from blood. The chain's CDR3 is CASSEQGENTEAFF. CDR3 DNA: TGTGCCAGCAGCGAACAGGGGGAGAACACTGAAGCTTTCTTT.